This TCR beta chain comes out of a study of cytomegalovirus exposure and HLA in healthy donors. Overall study findings and caveats: An analysis was carried out later, and it reportedly showed fewer N-insertions in an Asian-associated ancestry cluster than the approximately 670-donor mean. Later analysis demonstrated an association between a missense DCLRE1C variant and TCR beta V- and J-gene trimming.

Points on this clone: Its specificity is unknown.

The primer mix had 60 Vbeta and 13 Jbeta primers. Sequenced by immunoSEQ multiplex PCR; TCRdb stores in-frame clones only, minus some. The sample consists of around 180,000 clones, 85% of them appearing once. Trimming at V came to 0 bases and at J to 0 bases, leaving 6 bases not matched to a gene. The CDR3 spans 16 residues. Germline CDR1 SGHRS, CDR2 YFSETQ. Sequencing used PBMCs. This clonotype originated in a boy between 2 and 10 years old in good health and CMV-seronegative. V and J are TRBV5-1 and TRBJ2-7; 7 nucleotides match TRBD2. In nucleotides, the CDR3 is TGCGCCAGCAGCTTGGAAGCGGGACTTAGCTCCTACGAGCAGTACTTC. It encodes CASSLEAGLSSYEQYF.